The sequence of this T cell receptor (beta chain) was determined in a study of blood T cell repertoires in COVID-19. On the study more broadly: The samples span acute and convalescent COVID-19 from the United States, Italy and Spain. PBMCs, B-cell-depleted T cells, or T cells provided the cDNA or gDNA that made up the material.

This CDR3 region has 14 residues. The V gene lost 2 bases and the J gene lost 5 bases, with 10 bases spanning the gap. Per the germline V gene, CDR1 is WNHNN and CDR2 is SYGVQD (reference sequence). Study processing details: Reference gene primer amplification yielded estimated nucleated cell counts. Measured with immunoSEQ multiplex PCR; TCRdb has only the in-frame clones, and not every one. Clone size and the V and J calls come from that table; the DNA yielded D and trimming. The sample lists around 150,000 clones; 60% to 80% were seen once. In its sample, this clone was seen once. The sequence was obtained from a woman aged 50 to 65 with active or convalescent COVID-19. The J gene is TRBJ1-5, the V gene TRBV10-1, with no clear D. Input material: peripheral blood. The CDR3 bases are TGCGCCAGCAGTGAGGGGAGGTTTGATCAGCCCCAGCATTTT. It specifies CASSEGRFDQPQHF.